The entry that follows covers one T cell receptor beta chain sequence. This specimen belongs to a study of blood T cell repertoires in COVID-19. The V and J ends lost 4 bases and 4 bases, in that order; junction bases with no gene match: 6. The CDR3 sequence is 14 residues long. Germline V CDR1 and CDR2: SGHRS, YFSETQ. The assay was immunoSEQ multiplex PCR, and TCRdb's table has in-frame clones only and misses some. The table records 150,000 or so clones, around 83% of them present only once. The sequence was obtained from a woman aged 55-69 years with COVID-19, enrolled during active disease. This chain connects TRBV5-1 to TRBJ1-1, with 8 nucleotides matching TRBD1. The specimen sequenced was peripheral blood. The CDR3 bases are TGCGCCAGCAGCGCGAGAACAGGGGGCACTGAAGCTTTCTTT. This gives the protein CASSARTGGTEAFF.